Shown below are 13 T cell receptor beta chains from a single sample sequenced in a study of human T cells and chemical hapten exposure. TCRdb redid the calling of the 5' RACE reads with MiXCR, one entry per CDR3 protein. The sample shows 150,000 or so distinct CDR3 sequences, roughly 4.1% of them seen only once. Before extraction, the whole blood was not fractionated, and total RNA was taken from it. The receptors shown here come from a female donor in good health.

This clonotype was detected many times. CDR3 DNA sequence: TGTGCCAGCAGCGTAAGCGGGGGTAGCACAGATACGCAGTATTTT. Translation: CASSVSGGSTDTQYF. V is TRBV9 and J is TRBJ2-3; 8 positions agree with TRBD2. This CDR3 spans 15 amino acids. The V gene end was trimmed by 1 base and the J gene end by 0 bases; junction bases not matched to a gene: 1. The V gene's germline CDR1 is SGDLS and CDR2 YYNGEE.

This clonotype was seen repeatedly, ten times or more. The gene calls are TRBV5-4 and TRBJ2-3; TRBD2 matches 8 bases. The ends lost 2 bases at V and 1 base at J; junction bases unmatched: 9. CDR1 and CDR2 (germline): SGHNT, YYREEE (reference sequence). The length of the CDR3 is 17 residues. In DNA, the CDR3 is TGTGCCAGCAGCTTTTTTAGCGGGACCTCTGGCACAGATACGCAGTATTTT. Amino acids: CASSFFSGTSGTDTQYF.

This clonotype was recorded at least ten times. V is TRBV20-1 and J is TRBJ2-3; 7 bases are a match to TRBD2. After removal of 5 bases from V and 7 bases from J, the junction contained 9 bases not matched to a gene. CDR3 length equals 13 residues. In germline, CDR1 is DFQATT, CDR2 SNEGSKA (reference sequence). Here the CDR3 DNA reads TGCAGTGCTTGGGACTACCTACAAAATACGCAGTATTTT. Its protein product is CSAWDYLQNTQYF.

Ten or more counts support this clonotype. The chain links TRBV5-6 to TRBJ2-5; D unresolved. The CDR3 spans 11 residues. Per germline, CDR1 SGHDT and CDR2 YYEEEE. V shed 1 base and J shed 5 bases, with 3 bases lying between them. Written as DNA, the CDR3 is TGTGCCAGCAGCTTGCTTGAGACCCAGTACTTC. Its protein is CASSLLETQYF.

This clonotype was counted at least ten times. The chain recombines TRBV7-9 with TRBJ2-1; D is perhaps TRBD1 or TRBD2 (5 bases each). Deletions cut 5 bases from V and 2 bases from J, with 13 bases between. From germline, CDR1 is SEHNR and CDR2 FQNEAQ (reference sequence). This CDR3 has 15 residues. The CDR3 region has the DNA TGTGCCAGCAGCCCCCCGACGGGACCCTACAATGAGCAGTTCTTC. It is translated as CASSPPTGPYNEQFF.

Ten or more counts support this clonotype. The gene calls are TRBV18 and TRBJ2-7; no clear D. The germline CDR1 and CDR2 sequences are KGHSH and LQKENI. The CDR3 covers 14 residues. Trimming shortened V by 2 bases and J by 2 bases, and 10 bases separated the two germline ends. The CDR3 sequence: CASSPTTKAYEQYF. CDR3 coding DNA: TGTGCCAGCTCACCAACCACAAAGGCCTACGAGCAGTACTTC.

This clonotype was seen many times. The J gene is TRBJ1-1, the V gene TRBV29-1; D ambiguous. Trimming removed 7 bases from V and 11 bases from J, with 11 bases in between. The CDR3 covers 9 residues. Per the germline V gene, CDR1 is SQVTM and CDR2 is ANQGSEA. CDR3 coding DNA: TGCAGCGACGGCCCTGGGGCTTTCTTT. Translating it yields CSDGPGAFF.

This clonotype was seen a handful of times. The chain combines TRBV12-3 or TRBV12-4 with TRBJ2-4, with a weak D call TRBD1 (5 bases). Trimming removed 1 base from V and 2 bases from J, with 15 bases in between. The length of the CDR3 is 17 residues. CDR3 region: CASSLGQGIMPKNIQYF. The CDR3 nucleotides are TGTGCCAGCAGTTTAGGGCAGGGTATTATGCCCAAAAACATTCAGTACTTC.

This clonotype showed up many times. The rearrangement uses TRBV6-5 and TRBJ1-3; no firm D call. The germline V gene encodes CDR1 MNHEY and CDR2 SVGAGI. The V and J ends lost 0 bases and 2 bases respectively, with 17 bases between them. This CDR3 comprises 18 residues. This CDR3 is CASSYSIPQGFTGNTIYF. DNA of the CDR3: TGTGCCAGCAGTTACTCGATTCCTCAAGGGTTCACTGGAAACACCATATATTTT.

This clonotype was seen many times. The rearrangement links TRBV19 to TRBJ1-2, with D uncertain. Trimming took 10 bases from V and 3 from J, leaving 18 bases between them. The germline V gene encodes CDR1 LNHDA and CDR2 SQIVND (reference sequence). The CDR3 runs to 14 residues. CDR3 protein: CATRQAGLDYGYTF. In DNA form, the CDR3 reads TGTGCCACCCGTCAGGCGGGCTTGGACTATGGCTACACCTTC.

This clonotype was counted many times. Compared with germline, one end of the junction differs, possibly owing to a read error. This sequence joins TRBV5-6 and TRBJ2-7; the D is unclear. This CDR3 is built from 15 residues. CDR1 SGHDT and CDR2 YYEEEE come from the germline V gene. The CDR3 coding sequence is TGTGCCAGCACCTTGTCGGTCAGATCTACCTACGAGCAGTACTTC. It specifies CASTLSVRSTYEQYF.

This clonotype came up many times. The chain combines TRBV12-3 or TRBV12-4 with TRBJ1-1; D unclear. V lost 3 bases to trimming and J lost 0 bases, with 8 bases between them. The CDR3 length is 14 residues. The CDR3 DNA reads TGTGCCAGCAGTTTTGGGCGTTTGAACACTGAAGCTTTCTTT. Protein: CASSFGRLNTEAFF.

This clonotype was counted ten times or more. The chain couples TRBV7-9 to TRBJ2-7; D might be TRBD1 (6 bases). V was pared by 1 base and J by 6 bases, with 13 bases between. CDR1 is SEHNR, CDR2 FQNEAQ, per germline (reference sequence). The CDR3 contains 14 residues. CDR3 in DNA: TGTGCCAGCAGCTTAGGCCAGGGGTATTTCGAGCAGTACTTC. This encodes CASSLGQGYFEQYF.